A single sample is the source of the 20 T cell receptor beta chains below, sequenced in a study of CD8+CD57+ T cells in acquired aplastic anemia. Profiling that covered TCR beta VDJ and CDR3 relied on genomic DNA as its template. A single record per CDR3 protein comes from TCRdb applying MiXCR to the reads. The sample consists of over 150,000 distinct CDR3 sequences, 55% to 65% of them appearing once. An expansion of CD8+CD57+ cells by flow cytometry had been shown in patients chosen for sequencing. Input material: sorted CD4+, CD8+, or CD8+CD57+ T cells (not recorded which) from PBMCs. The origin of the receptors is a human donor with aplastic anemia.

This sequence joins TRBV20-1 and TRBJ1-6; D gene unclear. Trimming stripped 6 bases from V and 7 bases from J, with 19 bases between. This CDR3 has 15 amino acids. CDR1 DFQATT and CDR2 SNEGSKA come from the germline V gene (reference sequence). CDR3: CSASDPMVSNSPLHF. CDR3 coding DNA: TGCAGTGCATCGGACCCTATGGTCTCCAATTCACCCCTCCACTTT.

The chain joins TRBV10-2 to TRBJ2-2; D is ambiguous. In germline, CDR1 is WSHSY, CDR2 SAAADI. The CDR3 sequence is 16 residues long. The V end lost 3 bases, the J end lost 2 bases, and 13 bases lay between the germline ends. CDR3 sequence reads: CASSDMPGDNTGELFF. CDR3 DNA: TGCGCCAGCAGTGATATGCCCGGTGACAACACCGGGGAGCTGTTTTTT.

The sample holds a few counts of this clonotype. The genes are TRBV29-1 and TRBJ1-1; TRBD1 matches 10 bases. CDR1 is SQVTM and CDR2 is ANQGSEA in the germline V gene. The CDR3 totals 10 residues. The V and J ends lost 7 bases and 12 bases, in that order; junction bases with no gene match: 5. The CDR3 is CSAGTGVSFF. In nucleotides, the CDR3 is TGCAGCGCCGGGACAGGGGTGTCTTTCTTT.

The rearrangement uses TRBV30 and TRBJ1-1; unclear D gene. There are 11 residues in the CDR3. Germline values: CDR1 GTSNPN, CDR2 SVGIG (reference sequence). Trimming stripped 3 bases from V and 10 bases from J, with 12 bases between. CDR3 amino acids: CAWRLQGVAFF. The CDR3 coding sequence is TGTGCCTGGAGGCTTCAAGGCGTAGCTTTCTTT.

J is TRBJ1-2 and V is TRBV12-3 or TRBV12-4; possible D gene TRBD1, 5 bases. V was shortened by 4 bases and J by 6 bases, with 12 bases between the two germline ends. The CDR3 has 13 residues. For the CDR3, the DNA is TGTGCCAGCAGTTCGGTTCGCAGGGATGGCTACACCTTC. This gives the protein CASSSVRRDGYTF.

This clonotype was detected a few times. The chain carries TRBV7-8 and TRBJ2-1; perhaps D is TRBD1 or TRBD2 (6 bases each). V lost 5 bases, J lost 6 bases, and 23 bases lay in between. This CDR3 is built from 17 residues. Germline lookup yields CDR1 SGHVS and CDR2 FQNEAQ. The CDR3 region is CASSRRLWGALFNEQFF. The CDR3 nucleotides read TGTGCCAGCAGCCGGAGGTTGTGGGGGGCCTTGTTCAATGAGCAGTTCTTC.

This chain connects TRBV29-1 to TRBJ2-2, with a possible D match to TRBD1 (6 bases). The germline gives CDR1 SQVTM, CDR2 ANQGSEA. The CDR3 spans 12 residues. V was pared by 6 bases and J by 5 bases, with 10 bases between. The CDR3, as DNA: TGCAGCGTCGCCCAGGGGACCGGGGAGCTGTTTTTT. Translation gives CSVAQGTGELFF.

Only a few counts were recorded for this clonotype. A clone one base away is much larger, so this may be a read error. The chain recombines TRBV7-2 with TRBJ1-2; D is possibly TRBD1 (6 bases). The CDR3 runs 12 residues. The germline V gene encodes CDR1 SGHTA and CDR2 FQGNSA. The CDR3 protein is CASSPFWGGCTF. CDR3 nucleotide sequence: TGTGCCAGCAGCCCCTTCTGGGGGGGCTGCACCTTC. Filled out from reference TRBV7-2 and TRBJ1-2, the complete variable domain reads GAGVSQSPSNKVTEKGKDVELRCDPISGHTALYWYRQSLGQGLEFLIYFQGNSAPDKSGLPSDRFSAERTGGSVSTLTIQRTQQEDSAVYLCASSPFWGGCTFGSGTRLTVV.

CDR3 residues: CASSRGEDTEAFF. The DNA for the CDR3 is TGCGCCAGCAGCCGGGGGGAGGATACTGAAGCTTTCTTT. This sequence joins TRBV5-1 and TRBJ1-1; D is perhaps TRBD1 (5 bases). CDR1 and CDR2 from the germline V gene are SGHRS and YFSETQ. The CDR3 runs to 13 residues. V was shortened by 4 bases and J by 5 bases, with 12 bases between the two germline ends.

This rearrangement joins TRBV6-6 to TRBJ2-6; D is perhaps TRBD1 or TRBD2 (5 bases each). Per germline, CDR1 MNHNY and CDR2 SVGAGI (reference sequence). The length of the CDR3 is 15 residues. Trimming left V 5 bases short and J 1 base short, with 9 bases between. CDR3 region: CASSRDGSGANVLTF. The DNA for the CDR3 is TGTGCCAGCAGTCGGGACGGGTCTGGGGCCAACGTCCTGACTTTC.

The DNA of the CDR3 is TGTGCCATCAGTAAAGGAGGGGCCTACAATGAGCAGTTCTTC. This sequence encodes CAISKGGAYNEQFF. The gene calls are TRBV10-3 and TRBJ2-1; weak D call: TRBD2 (6 bases). CDR1 ENHRY and CDR2 SYGVKD come from the germline V gene. V was cut by 5 bases and J by 2 bases, with 10 bases left in between. This CDR3 has 14 amino acids.

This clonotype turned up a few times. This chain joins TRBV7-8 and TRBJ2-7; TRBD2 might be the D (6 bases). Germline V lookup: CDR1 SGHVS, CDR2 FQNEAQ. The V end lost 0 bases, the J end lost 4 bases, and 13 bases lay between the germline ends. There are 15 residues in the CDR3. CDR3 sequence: CASSLAQGGRYEQYF. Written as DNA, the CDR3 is TGTGCCAGCAGCTTAGCGCAGGGAGGACGATACGAGCAGTACTTC.

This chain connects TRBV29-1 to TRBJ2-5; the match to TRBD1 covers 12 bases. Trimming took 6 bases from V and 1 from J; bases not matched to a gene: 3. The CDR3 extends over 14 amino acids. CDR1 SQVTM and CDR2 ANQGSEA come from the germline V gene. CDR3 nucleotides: TGCAGCGTAGGGGACAGGGGGCCCCAAGAGACCCAGTACTTC. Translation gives CSVGDRGPQETQYF.

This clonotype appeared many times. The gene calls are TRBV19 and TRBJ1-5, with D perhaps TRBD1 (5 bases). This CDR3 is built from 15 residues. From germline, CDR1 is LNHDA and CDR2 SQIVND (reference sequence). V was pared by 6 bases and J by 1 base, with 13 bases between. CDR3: CASRLDGGSNQPQHF. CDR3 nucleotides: TGTGCCAGTAGGTTGGATGGGGGAAGCAATCAGCCCCAGCATTTT.

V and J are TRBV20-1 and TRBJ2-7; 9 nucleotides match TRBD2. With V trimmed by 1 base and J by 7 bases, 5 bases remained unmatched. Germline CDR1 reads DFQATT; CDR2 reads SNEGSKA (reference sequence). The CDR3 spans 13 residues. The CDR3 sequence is CSARVAGVKEQYF. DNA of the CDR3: TGCAGTGCTAGAGTAGCGGGAGTGAAAGAGCAGTACTTC.

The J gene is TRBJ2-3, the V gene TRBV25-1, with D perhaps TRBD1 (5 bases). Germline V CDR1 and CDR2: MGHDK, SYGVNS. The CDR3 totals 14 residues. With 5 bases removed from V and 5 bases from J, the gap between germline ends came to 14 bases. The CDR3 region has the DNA TGTGCCAGCAGTCTACATCCCCAGGGAGATACGCAGTATTTT. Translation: CASSLHPQGDTQYF.

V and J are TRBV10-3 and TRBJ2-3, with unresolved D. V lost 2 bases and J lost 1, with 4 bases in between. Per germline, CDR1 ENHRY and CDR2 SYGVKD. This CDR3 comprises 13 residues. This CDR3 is CAISELGTDTQYF. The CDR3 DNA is TGTGCCATCAGTGAGCTGGGCACAGATACGCAGTATTTT.

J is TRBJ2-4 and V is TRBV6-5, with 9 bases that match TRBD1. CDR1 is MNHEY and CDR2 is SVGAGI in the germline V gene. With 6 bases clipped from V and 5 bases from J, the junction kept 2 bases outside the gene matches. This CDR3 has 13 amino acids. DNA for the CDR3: TGTGCCAGCAGGACAGGGGGGCAAAACATTCAGTACTTC. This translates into CASRTGGQNIQYF.

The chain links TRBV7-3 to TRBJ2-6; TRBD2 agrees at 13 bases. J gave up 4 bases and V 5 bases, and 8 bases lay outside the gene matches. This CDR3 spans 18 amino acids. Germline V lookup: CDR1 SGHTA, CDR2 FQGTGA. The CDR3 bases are TGTGCCAGCAGCCTCACTAGCGGGGGGGCCCCCGGGGCCAACGTCCTGACTTTC. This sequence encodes CASSLTSGGAPGANVLTF.

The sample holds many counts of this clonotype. The DNA of the CDR3 is TGCAGTGCTAGAGCCCCGGGGGAGGTGGTAGCGGGGTTTACCTACGAGCAGTACTTC. Protein sequence: CSARAPGEVVAGFTYEQYF. V usage is TRBV20-1 and J usage is TRBJ2-7; 8 bases are shared with TRBD2. In germline, CDR1 is DFQATT, CDR2 SNEGSKA (reference sequence). V was pared by 1 base and J by 2 bases, with 19 bases of the junction left unmatched. The CDR3 runs to 19 residues.